A selection of T cell receptor beta chains follows, all from one sample in a study of T cell repertoires in cytomegalovirus infection. No antigen is known for these receptors. A single record per CDR3 protein comes from TCRdb applying MiXCR to the reads. The sample yields approximately 730,000 distinct CDR3 sequences, approximately 33% seen once. The source was cultured PBMCs, collected from culture after CMV antigen stimulation. The receptors come from a human donor in good health (CMV status not recorded). Some clones in this sample may be carry-over from other donors' samples. Both conserved end residues are part of each CDR3. The D gene is left open where the match is weak. For some rows the clone size is stated as once, few or many, or as a class when expanded; others skip it.

TRBV27	TRBJ1-2	NA	NA	CASKFSGRNYGYTF	TGTGCCAGCAAGTTTAGCGGCAGGAACTATGGCTACACCTTC
TRBV20-1	TRBJ1-2	NA	NA	CSAADPGSYGYTF	TGCAGTGCCGCCGATCCAGGGTCCTATGGCTACACCTTC
TRBV6-1	TRBJ1-1	few	NA	CASSEWGPNTEAFF	TGTGCCAGCAGTGAATGGGGCCCGAACACTGAAGCTTTCTTT
TRBV23-1	TRBJ2-7	NA	NA	CARQGSFPYEQYF	TGCGCCAGGCAGGGTAGTTTTCCCTACGAGCAGTACTTC
TRBV11-2	TRBJ1-1	NA	NA	CASSSRKGLPEAFF	TGTGCCAGCAGCTCAAGAAAAGGCCTCCCTGAAGCTTTCTTT
TRBV6-1	TRBJ2-7	few	TRBD2	CASRLTSGPYEQYF	TGTGCCAGCAGACTCACTAGCGGACCCTACGAGCAGTACTTC
TRBV4-1	TRBJ1-5	NA	TRBD1	CASSRFPGQGMYSNQPQHF	TGCGCCAGCAGCCGATTCCCGGGACAGGGGATGTATAGCAATCAGCCCCAGCATTTT
TRBV7-2	TRBJ2-7	many	NA	CASSRGAGDSYEQYF	TGTGCCAGCAGCCGCGGCGCAGGGGACTCCTACGAGCAGTACTTC
TRBV15	TRBJ1-2	NA	NA	CATSPEKGYGYTF	TGTGCCACCAGCCCAGAGAAGGGATACGGCTACACCTTC
TRBV12-3/TRBV12-4	TRBJ1-2	few	NA	CASSLRAIYGYTF	TGTGCCAGCAGTTTAAGGGCGATCTATGGCTACACCTTC
TRBV6-7	TRBJ2-7	few	NA	CASSCRHEQYF	TGTGCCAGCAGTTGCCGGCACGAGCAGTACTTC
TRBV7-2	TRBJ2-7	many	NA	CASSSRTNNYEQYF	TGTGCCAGCAGCTCTAGGACAAATAACTACGAGCAGTACTTC
TRBV20-1	TRBJ2-2	NA	TRBD2	CSARRGGFDTGELFF	TGCAGTGCTAGACGGGGGGGCTTCGACACCGGGGAGCTGTTTTTT
TRBV29-1	TRBJ2-7	NA	NA	CSVEMAGLPYEQYF	TGCAGCGTTGAAATGGCAGGGCTACCCTACGAGCAGTACTTC
TRBV15	TRBJ2-3	NA	TRBD1	CATSRDQGTGDTQYF	TGTGCCACCAGCAGAGATCAGGGGACAGGGGATACGCAGTATTTT
TRBV30	TRBJ2-3	NA	TRBD1	CAWSDYRGPTDTQYF	TGTGCCTGGAGTGACTACAGGGGCCCGACAGATACGCAGTATTTT
TRBV7-2	TRBJ2-1	many	NA	CASTPKNEQFF	TGTGCCAGCACCCCGAAGAATGAGCAGTTCTTC
TRBV5-5	TRBJ2-1	NA	TRBD2	CASSPPSGMYEQFF	TGTGCCAGCAGCCCACCTAGCGGGATGTATGAGCAGTTCTTC
TRBV7-9	TRBJ2-1	NA	TRBD1	CASSSLTDRGYNEQFF	TGTGCCAGCAGCTCACTAACGGACAGGGGATACAATGAGCAGTTCTTC
TRBV19	TRBJ2-7	NA	NA	CASSKRSTTDEQYF	TGTGCCAGTAGTAAAAGGTCCACTACGGACGAGCAGTACTTC
TRBV2	TRBJ2-1	NA	NA	CASRAEGEQFF	TGTGCCAGCCGGGCGGAGGGAGAGCAGTTCTTC
TRBV5-8	TRBJ1-5	NA	NA	CASSFGRGPQHF	TGTGCCAGCAGCTTTGGGCGTGGGCCCCAGCATTTT
TRBV7-2	TRBJ2-3	many	TRBD2	CASSMFETSGRWRTDTQYF	TGTGCCAGCAGCATGTTTGAGACTAGCGGGAGGTGGCGGACAGATACGCAGTATTTT
TRBV20-1	TRBJ1-3	NA	NA	CSARAGLDTIYF	TGCAGTGCTAGAGCAGGCTTGGACACCATATATTTT
TRBV18	TRBJ1-5	NA	NA	CASHEVLSQPQHF	TGTGCCAGCCATGAGGTTTTAAGTCAGCCCCAGCATTTT
TRBV6-1	TRBJ2-1	NA	NA	CASSALIQFF	TGTGCCAGCAGTGCCCTAATTCAGTTCTTC
TRBV7-8	TRBJ1-2	NA	NA	CASSLDWTSLYGYTF	TGTGCCAGCAGCTTAGATTGGACATCCCTCTATGGCTACACCTTC
TRBV6-6	TRBJ2-1	NA	NA	CASAAGGEQFF	TGTGCCAGCGCCGCCGGGGGTGAGCAGTTCTTC
TRBV6-2/TRBV6-3	TRBJ2-3	NA	TRBD2	CASSSPRASGSAEPDTQYF	TGTGCCAGCAGTTCTCCGAGGGCTAGCGGGAGTGCCGAACCAGATACGCAGTATTTT
TRBV7-2	TRBJ1-1	many	NA	CASSLAGAGAVTEAFF	TGTGCCAGCAGCTTAGCGGGGGCAGGGGCCGTCACTGAAGCTTTCTTT
TRBV12-3/TRBV12-4	TRBJ2-1	NA	NA	CASSFVQHNEQFF	TGTGCCAGCAGTTTCGTACAACACAATGAGCAGTTCTTC
TRBV2	TRBJ1-1	NA	NA	CASSDSGYTEAFF	TGTGCCAGCAGTGATTCAGGGTACACTGAAGCTTTCTTT
TRBV12-3/TRBV12-4	TRBJ2-3	few	NA	CASSLGSAALDTQYF	TGTGCCAGCAGCCTAGGGTCGGCCGCGTTAGATACGCAGTATTTT